The 32 T cell receptor beta chains presented below share a single source sample, sequenced in a study of blood T cell repertoires in COVID-19. The protocol was immunoSEQ multiplex PCR, while the TCRdb copy is restricted to in-frame clones and leaves out a portion. The table lists about 90,000 clones, 90% to 95% of them singletons. Sequencing input: peripheral blood. The receptors were sampled from a human donor with active COVID-19. The donor label of this sample is uncertain.

This clone was seen once. The CDR3 coding sequence is TGCAGCGTTGAATCCTGGGGCAGAAGAAATTCGAACACTGAAGCTTTCTTT. Residues: CSVESWGRRNSNTEAFF. The chain recombines TRBV29-1 with TRBJ1-1; maybe TRBD1 (5 bases). V was shortened by 2 bases and J by 1 base, with 20 bases between the two germline ends. Germline CDR1 SQVTM, CDR2 ANQGSEA. The CDR3 runs to 17 residues.

This sequence joins TRBV6-5 and TRBJ2-7; TRBD1 aligns across 9 bases. The V gene's germline CDR1 is MNHEY and CDR2 SVGAGI. There are 13 residues in the CDR3. V trimming: 10 bases; J trimming: 6 bases; junction bases outside the gene matches: 10. The CDR3 loop is CAIRTGAGIEQYF. CDR3 DNA: TGTGCCATCAGGACAGGGGCGGGCATCGAGCAGTACTTC.

Here the CDR3 reads CASSLPGLAANEQFF. The CDR3, as DNA: TGTGCCAGCAGCTTACCGGGACTAGCGGCCAATGAGCAGTTCTTC. This chain uses TRBV7-6 with TRBJ2-1, with 11 bases that match TRBD2. Germline trimming cut 2 bases from V and 6 bases from J; bases unmatched to any gene: 3. CDR1 is SGHVS, CDR2 FNYEAQ, per germline. This CDR3 has 15 amino acids. Drawing the rest from reference TRBV7-6 and TRBJ2-1, the complete variable domain is GAGVSQSPRYKVTKRGQDVALRCDPISGHVSLYWYRQALGQGPEFLTYFNYEAQQDKSGLPNDRFSAERPEGSISTLTIQRTEQRDSAMYRCASSLPGLAANEQFFGPGTRLTVL.

V usage is TRBV6-1 and J usage is TRBJ2-3, with 9 bases fitting TRBD1. V shed 5 bases, J shed 3 bases, and the junction held 6 bases outside the gene matches. Per germline, CDR1 MNHNS and CDR2 SASEGT. The CDR3 length is 15 residues. CDR3 region: CASSLQGARTDTQYF. The CDR3 DNA reads TGTGCCAGCAGTCTACAGGGGGCGCGGACAGATACGCAGTATTTT.

V gene TRBV15 combines with J gene TRBJ1-2; unclear D gene. Germline V gene data show CDR1 as LNHNV and CDR2 as YYDKDF (reference sequence). Trimming cost V 3 bases and J 10 bases, with 6 bases left between them. The CDR3 has 10 amino acids. This chain's CDR3 is CATSRADYTF. CDR3 sequence (DNA): TGTGCCACCAGCAGGGCAGACTACACCTTC.

The rearrangement joins TRBV4-2 to TRBJ2-7; a weak D match, TRBD1 (5 bases). V was clipped by 1 base and J by 1 base, with 8 bases between them. The germline V gene encodes CDR1 LGHNA and CDR2 YNFKEQ. This CDR3 has 14 residues. The CDR3 DNA reads TGTGCCAGCAGCCAAGTACAGGCATCCTACGAGCAGTACTTC. This encodes CASSQVQASYEQYF.

The chain uses TRBV2 and TRBJ1-5, with 8 nucleotides matching TRBD1. V lost 1 base and J lost 9; bases outside the gene matches: 14. The CDR3 spans 17 residues. The germline gives CDR1 SNHLY, CDR2 FYNNEI. The DNA of the CDR3 is TGTGCCAGCAGTGAAGTAATTAGGGACAGGCACGTATGGCCCCAGCATTTT. Translation: CASSEVIRDRHVWPQHF.

As DNA, the CDR3 is TGTGCCAGCAGCGCCCAGACAGGGGCGATTTGGACAGATACGCAGTATTTT. Translating it yields CASSAQTGAIWTDTQYF. The genes are TRBV9 and TRBJ2-3; 8 nucleotides align to TRBD1. J gave up 3 bases and V 3 bases, and 12 bases lay outside the gene matches. The germline V gene has CDR1 SGDLS and CDR2 YYNGEE. The CDR3 is 17 residues long.

The chain recombines TRBV11-2 with TRBJ2-4; no reliable D call. Germline-derived CDR1 and CDR2 are SGHAT and FQNNGV. This CDR3 comprises 15 residues. Trimming shortened V by 4 bases and J by 0 bases, and 10 bases separated the two germline ends. The CDR3 region has the DNA TGTGCCAGCAGCTATCTCGGTCTAGCCAAAAACATTCAGTACTTC. It yields the protein CASSYLGLAKNIQYF.

This rearrangement joins TRBV19 to TRBJ1-4; D is ambiguous. CDR3 size: 13 residues. CDR1 and CDR2 (germline): LNHDA, SQIVND (reference sequence). V lost 5 bases and J 10 bases, leaving 14 bases between the germline ends. The CDR3 DNA reads as TGTGCCAGTAGTGAGGGTTTGCGTTCAAAACTGTTTTTT. It is translated as CASSEGLRSKLFF.

This chain connects TRBV9 to TRBJ2-4, with D perhaps matching TRBD2 (6 bases). V was cut by 0 bases and J by 2 bases, with 15 bases left in between. Germline V gene lookup returns CDR1 SGDLS and CDR2 YYNGEE. The CDR3 has 17 amino acids. The CDR3 here is CASSVGGLNPPKNIQYF. The CDR3, as DNA: TGTGCCAGCAGCGTAGGAGGACTAAATCCCCCCAAAAACATTCAGTACTTC.

This chain joins TRBV5-6 and TRBJ1-1; D possibly corresponds to TRBD1 (6 bases). V shed 3 bases and J shed 3 bases, with 12 bases lying between them. From germline, CDR1 is SGHDT and CDR2 YYEEEE. This CDR3 has 14 residues. The CDR3 DNA follows: TGTGCCAGCAGCTCCTACAGGGTTTACACTGAAGCTTTCTTT. Translated, it gives CASSSYRVYTEAFF.

The chain combines TRBV9 with TRBJ2-7, with a tentative D call TRBD1 (5 bases). This CDR3 has 13 residues. The germline V gene has CDR1 SGDLS and CDR2 YYNGEE. The V end lost 3 bases, the J end lost 2 bases, and 9 bases lay between the germline ends. CDR3 region: CASSASTAYEQYF. In DNA, the CDR3 is TGTGCCAGCAGCGCATCGACAGCCTACGAGCAGTACTTC. Combining the CDR3 with reference TRBV9 and TRBJ2-7 gives the whole variable domain DSGVTQTPKHLITATGQRVTLRCSPRSGDLSVYWYQQSLDQGLQFLIQYYNGEERAKGNILERFSAQQFPDLHSELNLSSLELGDSALYFCASSASTAYEQYFGPGTRLTVT.

This clone was found a few times. The J gene is TRBJ1-1, the V gene TRBV29-1; D perhaps matches TRBD1 (5 bases). CDR3 length equals 14 residues. From germline, CDR1 is SQVTM and CDR2 ANQGSEA. Deletions cut 2 bases from V and 3 bases from J, with 13 bases between. The CDR3 DNA reads as TGCAGCGTTGAAAATACTCAGGGTCACACTGAAGCTTTCTTT. This sequence encodes CSVENTQGHTEAFF.

The sample holds a few counts of this clone. The chain combines TRBV7-3 with TRBJ2-2; 7 bases match TRBD1. V lost 5 bases to trimming and J lost 5 bases; unmatched junction nucleotides: 17. The germline V gene encodes CDR1 SGHTA and CDR2 FQGTGA. The CDR3 runs to 18 residues. This CDR3 is CASSTVGAATGSTGELFF. The CDR3 nucleotides are TGTGCCAGCAGCACCGTAGGGGCTGCGACAGGGAGTACCGGGGAGCTGTTTTTT.

This clone was observed a single time. Its ends do not fully match the called genes, so a read error is possible. The V and J genes are TRBV5-8 and TRBJ1-3; 8 positions agree with TRBD1. The CDR3 loop spans 11 amino acids. CDR1 is SGHTS and CDR2 is YDEGEE in the germline V gene. CDR3 nucleotide sequence: TGTGCCAGCAGGCCCCGGACAGGGTTGCGATTT. Translating gives CASRPRTGLRF.

This clone was detected once. Other DNA sequences within the sample encode an identical CDR3. The chain uses TRBV5-1 and TRBJ2-1; D might be TRBD2 (6 bases). V shed 1 base and J shed 8 bases, with 7 bases lying between them. CDR3 length: 12 residues. Germline loops: CDR1 SGHRS, CDR2 YFSETQ. The CDR3 sequence is CASSLPGDEQFF. The CDR3 DNA is TGCGCCAGCAGCTTGCCGGGGGATGAGCAGTTCTTC.

CDR3 coding DNA: TGTGCCAGCAGTCCTGGGGGCTCTAATGAGCAGTTCTTC. It codes for CASSPGGSNEQFF. The gene calls are TRBV28 and TRBJ2-1, with D tentatively TRBD1 (6 bases). The V gene's germline CDR1 is MDHEN and CDR2 SYDVKM. Trimming took 5 bases from V and 7 from J, leaving 12 bases between them. CDR3 length equals 13 residues.

The rearrangement links TRBV6-1 to TRBJ2-3; 8 bases align to TRBD2. CDR3 length: 16 amino acids. J was trimmed by 2 bases and V by 3 bases; bases with no gene match: 7. Germline loops: CDR1 MNHNS, CDR2 SASEGT. The CDR3 sequence: CASSENPGGYTDTQYF. In DNA, the CDR3 is TGTGCCAGCAGTGAGAATCCGGGGGGGTACACAGATACGCAGTATTTT.

The sample holds one count of this clone. The chain recombines TRBV19 with TRBJ2-1; 9 bases are a match to TRBD1. Germline V gives CDR1 LNHDA, CDR2 SQIVND (reference sequence). J gave up 12 bases and V 6 bases, and 12 bases lay outside the gene matches. This CDR3 has 14 residues. The CDR3 region has the DNA TGTGCCAGTAGCCAATCGACGGGACAGGGACCGCAGTTCTTC. Its translation: CASSQSTGQGPQFF. Filled out from reference TRBV19 and TRBJ2-1, the complete variable domain reads DGGITQSPKYLFRKEGQNVTLSCEQNLNHDAMYWYRQDPGQGLRLIYYSQIVNDFQKGDIAEGYSVSREKKESFPLTVTSAQKNPTAFYLCASSQSTGQGPQFFGPGTRLTVL.

V usage is TRBV9 and J usage is TRBJ2-2; tentatively, D is TRBD2 (5 bases). CDR1 is SGDLS and CDR2 is YYNGEE in the germline V gene. This CDR3 region has 17 residues. Trimming cost V 0 bases and J 4 bases, with 16 bases left between them. The CDR3 region has the DNA TGTGCCAGCAGCGTAGGCGTAGGTAGGGCGGGCACCGGGGAGCTGTTTTTT. Translation gives CASSVGVGRAGTGELFF. Full variable domain (outside the CDR3, taken from reference TRBV9 and TRBJ2-2): DSGVTQTPKHLITATGQRVTLRCSPRSGDLSVYWYQQSLDQGLQFLIQYYNGEERAKGNILERFSAQQFPDLHSELNLSSLELGDSALYFCASSVGVGRAGTGELFFGEGSRLTVL.

This clone was observed a single time. The chain has TRBV6-2 or TRBV6-3 and TRBJ1-4; D remains unclear. V lost 2 bases and J lost 5, with 6 bases in between. CDR1 is MNHEY, CDR2 SVGEGT, per germline. The CDR3 has 13 amino acids. Here the CDR3 reads CASSYTDNEKLFF. Here the CDR3 DNA reads TGTGCCAGCAGTTACACAGACAATGAAAAACTGTTTTTT.

CDR3 DNA sequence: TGTGCCAGCAGTTACCGTCGGGGTAACTATGGCTACACCTTC. The encoded protein is CASSYRRGNYGYTF. The chain couples TRBV6-5 to TRBJ1-2, with D uncertain. V was shortened by 2 bases and J by 1 base, with 8 bases between the two germline ends. CDR3 length equals 14 residues. Germline V gives CDR1 MNHEY, CDR2 SVGAGI.

J is TRBJ1-6 and V is TRBV3-1 (or the pseudogene TRBV3-2), with no clear D. Germline V CDR1 and CDR2: LGHDT, YNNKEL (reference sequence). Trimming took off 0 bases at V and 7 bases at J, with 10 bases between the two ends. CDR3 length equals 15 residues. The CDR3 DNA reads TGTGCCAGCAGCCAAGATATAGGAGGGAATTCACCCCTCCACTTT. It yields the protein CASSQDIGGNSPLHF.

The J gene is TRBJ1-2, the V gene TRBV28; a possible D gene is TRBD1 (5 bases). The germline V and J ends were trimmed by 7 bases and 1 base, with 16 bases remaining between them. Germline loops: CDR1 MDHEN, CDR2 SYDVKM. The length of the CDR3 is 15 residues. The CDR3 coding sequence is TGTGCCAGCACCACGCTGGACACCTTTAACTATGGCTACACCTTC. Translation gives CASTTLDTFNYGYTF.

This clone was observed a handful of times. This chain joins TRBV2 and TRBJ2-1; 9 bases agree with TRBD2. The CDR3 runs to 15 residues. Trimming removed 8 bases from V and 3 bases from J; junction bases left unmatched: 8. CDR1 is SNHLY and CDR2 is FYNNEI in the germline V gene. This CDR3 is CASSSAGGNYNEQFF. CDR3 nucleotide sequence: TGTGCCAGCTCGTCAGCGGGGGGTAACTACAATGAGCAGTTCTTC.

This clone was seen once. V and J are TRBV24-1 and TRBJ2-3, with TRBD2 identical over 8 bases. Germline V gives CDR1 KGHDR, CDR2 SFDVKD. This CDR3 has 15 amino acids. V was clipped by 4 bases and J by 2 bases; unmatched bases: 4. As DNA, the CDR3 is TGTGCCACCAGTGAGGTAGCGGGACTCACAGATACGCAGTATTTT. Protein: CATSEVAGLTDTQYF.

The chain combines TRBV19 with TRBJ1-5; TRBD1 matches 8 bases. Germline CDR1 and CDR2: LNHDA and SQIVND (reference sequence). The CDR3 runs to 16 residues. The junction had 14 bases not matched to a gene; V was cut back by 7 bases and J by 6 bases. The CDR3 is CASTHPGGRGFQPQHF. The DNA for the CDR3 is TGTGCCAGTACCCACCCAGGGGGCAGGGGATTTCAGCCCCAGCATTTT. The full variable domain, its missing parts supplied by reference TRBV19 and TRBJ1-5, is DGGITQSPKYLFRKEGQNVTLSCEQNLNHDAMYWYRQDPGQGLRLIYYSQIVNDFQKGDIAEGYSVSREKKESFPLTVTSAQKNPTAFYLCASTHPGGRGFQPQHFGDGTRLSIL.

This rearrangement joins TRBV7-9 to TRBJ1-3; a weak D match, TRBD1 (5 bases). Trimming left V 3 bases short and J 3 bases short, with 9 bases between. CDR1 and CDR2 (germline): SEHNR, FQNEAQ (reference sequence). CDR3 length equals 14 residues. The CDR3 loop reads CASSFDGGGNTIYF. CDR3 coding DNA: TGTGCCAGCAGCTTTGACGGGGGTGGAAACACCATATATTTT.

This sequence joins TRBV5-3 and TRBJ2-7, with 12 bases identical to TRBD2. TRBV5-3 is identified as an open reading frame with a role that is uncertain. V trimming: 4 bases; J trimming: 7 bases; junction bases outside the gene matches: 9. This CDR3 region has 15 residues. The CDR3 DNA follows: TGTGCCAGAAGCCCACTAGCGGGGGGCCCCCTGGAGCAGTACTTC. This codes for CARSPLAGGPLEQYF.

The chain couples TRBV7-6 to TRBJ2-7; 10 bases map to TRBD1. The CDR3 is 13 residues long. V shed 9 bases, J shed 6 bases, and the junction held 8 bases outside the gene matches. Germline V gene lookup returns CDR1 SGHVS and CDR2 FNYEAQ. In DNA, the CDR3 is TGTGCCAGTAGACAGGGGGCGGCGGCCGAGCAGTACTTC. Protein sequence: CASRQGAAAEQYF.

The J gene is TRBJ2-3, the V gene TRBV18, with unresolved D. V lost 3 bases to trimming and J lost 5 bases, with 6 bases between them. From germline, CDR1 is KGHSH and CDR2 LQKENI. This CDR3 comprises 12 residues. In DNA, the CDR3 is TGTGCCAGCTCACCCCTAGAAGATACGCAGTATTTT. It specifies CASSPLEDTQYF.